Shown below are 8 T cell receptor beta chains from a single sample sequenced in a study of cytomegalovirus exposure and HLA in healthy donors. PCR involved 60 Vbeta and 13 Jbeta primers. Only in-frame clones appear in the TCRdb table, and some are missing; sequencing was by immunoSEQ multiplex PCR. The sample lists approximately 110,000 clones; 15% were seen once. Sequences were obtained from PBMCs. These receptors all come from a woman between 18 and 29 years old in good health and CMV-seronegative.

The chain recombines TRBV4-1 with TRBJ1-1; 7 positions agree with TRBD1. The CDR3 extends over 15 amino acids. Germline loops: CDR1 MGHRA, CDR2 YSYEKL. V shed 4 bases and J 0 bases; nucleotides not matched to a gene: 5. Here the CDR3 reads CASSLPGQLNTEAFF. CDR3 nucleotides: TGCGCCAGCAGCCTACCGGGACAGTTGAACACTGAAGCTTTCTTT.

This clone was picked up a small number of times. This chain links TRBV6-5 with TRBJ2-1; tentative D call: TRBD1 (7 bases). Germline CDR1 is MNHEY and CDR2 is SVGAGI. The CDR3 contains 14 residues. The germline V and J ends were trimmed by 5 bases and 10 bases, with 18 bases remaining between them. This CDR3 is CASSTGDSKGEQFF. The CDR3 nucleotides are TGTGCCAGCAGTACAGGGGACTCTAAGGGGGAGCAGTTCTTC.

The V and J genes are TRBV5-4 and TRBJ2-7; tentatively, D is TRBD2 (5 bases). With 0 bases removed from V and 5 bases from J, the gap between germline ends came to 12 bases. There are 14 residues in the CDR3. The germline CDR1 and CDR2 sequences are SGHNT and YYREEE (reference sequence). This CDR3 is CASSLDLGSHEQYF. The DNA for the CDR3 is TGTGCCAGCAGCTTGGACTTGGGGAGCCACGAGCAGTACTTC.

This clone was detected only a few times. J is TRBJ2-5 and V is TRBV14; TRBD2 might be the D (5 bases). V was shortened by 2 bases and J by 5 bases, with 15 bases between the two germline ends. Germline assignment: CDR1 SGHDN and CDR2 FVKESK. The CDR3 covers 15 residues. In DNA form, the CDR3 reads TGTGCCAGCAGCCAAAATCTGGGTCCGGGGGAGACCCAGTACTTC. Its protein is CASSQNLGPGETQYF.

This chain connects TRBV4-2 to TRBJ2-7, with 9 bases lining up with TRBD1. The CDR3 is 14 amino acids. Per germline, CDR1 LGHNA and CDR2 YNFKEQ. V dropped 4 bases and J dropped 4; count of bases not matched to a gene: 5. The CDR3 nucleotides read TGTGCCAGCAGCCCTACAGGGGGCTCTTACGAGCAGTACTTC. Translation gives CASSPTGGSYEQYF.

The chain links TRBV27 to TRBJ1-4; TRBD1 is a possible D gene (5 bases). Germline assignment: CDR1 MNHEY and CDR2 SMNVEV (reference sequence). The CDR3 covers 17 residues. Trimming stripped 0 bases from V and 0 bases from J, with 11 bases between. The CDR3 DNA sequence: TGTGCCAGCAGTTTATCTTACAGGCTTGCAACTAATGAAAAACTGTTTTTT. Amino acid sequence: CASSLSYRLATNEKLFF. Complete variable domain (other parts from reference TRBV27 and TRBJ1-4): EAQVTQNPRYLITVTGKKLTVTCSQNMNHEYMSWYRQDPGLGLRQIYYSMNVEVTDKGDVPEGYKVSRKEKRNFPLILESPSPNQTSLYFCASSLSYRLATNEKLFFGSGTQLSVL.

CDR3 DNA: TGTGCCAGCAGTTTAACAGGGGAATATTCGTACGAGCAGTACTTC. This codes for CASSLTGEYSYEQYF. The gene calls are TRBV27 and TRBJ2-7, with 7 positions matching TRBD1. Germline CDR1 reads MNHEY; CDR2 reads SMNVEV (reference sequence). With V trimmed by 2 bases and J by 4 bases, 8 bases remained unmatched. This CDR3 is 15 amino acids long.

This clone appeared a few times. The chain employs TRBV7-8 and TRBJ2-2; 9 bases agree with TRBD2. V was clipped by 5 bases and J by 5 bases; unmatched bases: 9. The germline CDR1 and CDR2 sequences are SGHVS and FQNEAQ. The CDR3 covers 16 residues. The CDR3 bases are TGTGCCAGCAGCCGACCACTAGCGGGTAGGACCGGGGAGCTGTTTTTT. As protein: CASSRPLAGRTGELFF.